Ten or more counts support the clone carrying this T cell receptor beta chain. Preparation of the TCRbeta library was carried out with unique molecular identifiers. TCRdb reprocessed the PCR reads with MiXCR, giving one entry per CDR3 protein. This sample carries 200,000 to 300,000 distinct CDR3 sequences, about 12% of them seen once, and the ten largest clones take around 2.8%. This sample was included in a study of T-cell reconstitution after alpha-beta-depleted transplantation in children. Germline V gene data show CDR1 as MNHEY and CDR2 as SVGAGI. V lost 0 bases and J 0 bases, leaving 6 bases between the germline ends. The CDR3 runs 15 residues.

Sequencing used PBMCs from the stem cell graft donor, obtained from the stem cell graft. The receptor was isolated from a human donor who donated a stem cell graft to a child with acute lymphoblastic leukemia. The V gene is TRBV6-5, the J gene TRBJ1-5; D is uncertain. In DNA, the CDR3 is TGTGCCAGCAGTTACTCGGGAGATAGCAATCAGCCCCAGCATTTT. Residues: CASSYSGDSNQPQHF.